The rows below give T cell receptor beta chains drawn from one sample of a study of PD-1 blockade in classical Hodgkin lymphoma. Data came from immunoSEQ multiplex PCR; TCRdb stores just in-frame clones and leaves some out. The sample has about 14,000 clones; roughly 85% are singletons. The sequencing here drew on peripheral blood mononuclear cells (PBMCs), taken at baseline. Source of these receptors: a human donor with classical Hodgkin lymphoma. Both conserved end residues are part of each CDR3. Each record gives: clone size, J gene, D gene, V gene, CDR3 protein, CDR3 DNA. A D gene is named only where the DNA matches it firmly. Expanded clones are given a class, and other clones once, few, many or no size at all.

>.|TRBJ2-3|.|TRBV27
CASSPKRGQITHTDTQYF
TGTGCCAGCAGTCCAAAGAGGGGCCAAATAACACACACAGATACGCAGTATTTT
>few|TRBJ1-4|.|TRBV27
CASSRGRRTEKLFF
TGTGCCAGCAGTCGTGGGCGGAGGACCGAAAAACTGTTTTTT
>once|TRBJ1-1|.|TRBV6-5
CASREPRGNTEAFF
TGTGCCAGCAGAGAACCTCGGGGAAACACTGAAGCTTTCTTT
>.|TRBJ2-3|TRBD2|TRBV6-6
CASSPSGSSTDTQYF
TGTGCCAGCAGCCCAAGCGGGAGTAGCACAGATACGCAGTATTTT
>.|TRBJ1-1|.|TRBV6-4
CARVEPRNTEAFF
TGTGCCAGGGTTGAGCCCAGGAACACTGAAGCTTTCTTT
>.|TRBJ2-5|.|TRBV5-6
CASSLGGPYPAQYF
TGTGCCAGCAGCTTGGGTGGCCCCTATCCGGCCCAGTACTTC
>.|TRBJ2-2|.|TRBV9
CASSLSTRNTGELFF
TGTGCCAGCAGTCTTTCCACAAGAAACACCGGGGAGCTGTTTTTT
>few|TRBJ1-1|.|TRBV12-5
CASGYERARNTEAFF
TGTGCTAGTGGTTATGAGCGGGCGCGGAACACTGAAGCTTTCTTT
>.|TRBJ2-7|TRBD1|TRBV5-4
CASSLGTGVFYEQYF
TGTGCCAGCAGCTTGGGGACAGGTGTGTTCTACGAGCAGTACTTC
>once|TRBJ1-2|.|TRBV7-9
CASSLFSVNYGYTF
TGTGCCAGCAGCCTTTTCTCGGTTAACTATGGCTACACCTTC
>.|TRBJ1-5|.|TRBV7-9
CASSLENRNQPQHF
TGTGCCAGCAGCTTAGAGAACCGCAATCAGCCCCAGCATTTT
>.|TRBJ1-2|TRBD1|TRBV2
CASLLGQLNYGYTF
TGTGCCAGTCTATTGGGACAGCTTAACTATGGCTACACCTTC
>.|TRBJ1-1|.|TRBV5-1
CASSPWTADTEAFF
TGCGCCAGCAGCCCTTGGACAGCGGACACTGAAGCTTTCTTT
>.|TRBJ2-7|TRBD2|TRBV27
CASSLSSLAGGPSYEQYF
TGTGCCAGCAGTTTATCCTCCCTAGCGGGGGGGCCCTCCTACGAGCAGTACTTC
>.|TRBJ2-2|.|TRBV7-9
CASSLVQGVTGELFF
TGTGCCAGCAGCTTAGTTCAGGGCGTCACCGGGGAGCTGTTTTTT
>.|TRBJ2-3|TRBD2|TRBV5-1
CASSLPLGLAGLTHHTDTQYF
TGCGCCAGCAGCTTGCCTTTGGGACTAGCGGGCCTCACACACCACACAGATACGCAGTATTTT
>once|TRBJ2-7|.|TRBV4-3
CASSQDRDYEQYF
TGCGCCAGCAGCCAAGATCGAGACTACGAGCAGTACTTC
>few|TRBJ2-7|TRBD2|TRBV6-5
CASSYSTSGDLEQYF
TGTGCCAGCAGTTACTCTACTAGCGGGGACCTGGAGCAGTACTTC
>.|TRBJ1-5|.|TRBV1
CTSSQGTGVYGNQPQHF
TGCACCAGCAGCCAGGGAACAGGGGTATATGGCAATCAGCCCCAGCATTTT
>.|TRBJ2-5|.|TRBV9
CASSPLGGKETQYF
TGTGCCAGCAGCCCCCTAGGGGGTAAGGAGACCCAGTACTTC
>.|TRBJ1-4|.|TRBV7-8
CASSLALGGVRKLFF
TGTGCCAGCAGCTTAGCGCTTGGAGGGGTCCGAAAACTGTTTTTT
>.|TRBJ2-5|TRBD2|TRBV10-1
CASSESTSFGTQYF
TGCGCCAGCAGTGAGTCGACTAGCTTCGGGACCCAGTACTTC
>.|TRBJ1-1|.|TRBV5-4
CASSTRTENTEAFF
TGCGCCAGCAGCACTCGGACAGAGAACACTGAAGCTTTCTTT
>.|TRBJ1-1|.|TRBV28
CASTLGGKDTEAFF
TGTGCCAGCACCCTCGGAGGGAAGGACACTGAAGCTTTCTTT
>.|TRBJ2-4|TRBD2|TRBV18
CASSPETSGGNIQYF
TGTGCCAGCTCACCTGAGACTAGCGGGGGAAACATTCAGTACTTC
>.|TRBJ1-5|.|TRBV28
CASSFRGWNQPQHF
TGTGCCAGCAGTTTCCGAGGGTGGAATCAGCCCCAGCATTTT
>.|TRBJ2-3|TRBD2|TRBV6-4
CASSDSRGGGTDTQYF
TGTGCCAGCAGTGACTCGCGCGGGGGGGGTACAGATACGCAGTATTTT
>.|TRBJ1-1|.|TRBV10-1
CASSTGNTEAFF
TGCGCCAGCAGTACAGGGAACACTGAAGCTTTCTTT
>.|TRBJ1-2|.|TRBV7-9
CASSPLNYYGYTF
TGTGCCAGCAGCCCACTCAATTACTATGGCTACACCTTC
>.|TRBJ2-3|.|TRBV7-9
CASSPQGGRTDTQYF
TGTGCCAGCAGCCCACAAGGGGGGAGAACAGATACGCAGTATTTT
>.|TRBJ1-2|.|TRBV5-1
CASSQAGLNYGYTF
TGCGCCAGCAGCCAAGCCGGACTCAACTATGGCTACACCTTC
>once|TRBJ2-3|.|TRBV4-2
CASSWGRGGADTQYF
TGTGCCAGCAGCTGGGGCCGGGGCGGGGCAGATACGCAGTATTTT
>.|TRBJ2-2|TRBD1|TRBV7-7
CATTSTGTNTGELFF
TGTGCCACTACTTCGACAGGGACGAACACCGGGGAGCTGTTTTTT
>.|TRBJ2-5|TRBD2|TRBV5-6
CASSGLAGHQETQYF
TGTGCCAGCAGCGGGCTAGCGGGGCACCAAGAGACCCAGTACTTC
>.|TRBJ1-2|TRBD1|TRBV4-3
CASSQERGQTGGLFPRTF
TGCGCCAGCAGCCAAGAGCGCGGTCAGACAGGGGGACTTTTTCCGCGGACCTTC
>.|TRBJ2-1|.|TRBV5-1
CASSLVPTIREQFF
TGCGCCAGCAGCTTGGTGCCTACTATCAGGGAGCAGTTCTTC
>.|TRBJ2-5|.|TRBV6-6
CASSFGVEETQYF
TGTGCCAGCAGTTTCGGGGTTGAAGAGACCCAGTACTTC
>.|TRBJ1-1|TRBD1|TRBV29-1
CSVEKTGVGTEAFF
TGCAGCGTTGAAAAAACAGGGGTGGGCACTGAAGCTTTCTTT
>few|TRBJ2-5|.|TRBV5-5
CASSLRTPQETQYF
TGTGCCAGCAGCTTGCGAACTCCCCAAGAGACCCAGTACTTC
>.|TRBJ2-5|TRBD1|TRBV7-3
CASSSQGAQETQYF
TGTGCCAGCAGCTCACAGGGGGCCCAAGAGACCCAGTACTTC